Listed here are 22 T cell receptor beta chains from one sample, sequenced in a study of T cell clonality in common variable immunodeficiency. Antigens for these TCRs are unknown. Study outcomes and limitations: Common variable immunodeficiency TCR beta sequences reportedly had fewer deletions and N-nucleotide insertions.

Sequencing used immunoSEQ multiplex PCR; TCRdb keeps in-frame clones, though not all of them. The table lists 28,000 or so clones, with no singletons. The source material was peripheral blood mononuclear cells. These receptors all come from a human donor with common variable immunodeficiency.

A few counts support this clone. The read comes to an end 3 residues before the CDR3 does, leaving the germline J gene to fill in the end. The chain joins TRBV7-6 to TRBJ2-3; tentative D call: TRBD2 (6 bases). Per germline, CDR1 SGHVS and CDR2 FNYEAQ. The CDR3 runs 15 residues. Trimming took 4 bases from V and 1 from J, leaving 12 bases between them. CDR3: CASSSVGGGTDTQYF. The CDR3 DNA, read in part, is TGTGCCAGCAGCTCCGTGGGGGGAGGCACAGATACG.

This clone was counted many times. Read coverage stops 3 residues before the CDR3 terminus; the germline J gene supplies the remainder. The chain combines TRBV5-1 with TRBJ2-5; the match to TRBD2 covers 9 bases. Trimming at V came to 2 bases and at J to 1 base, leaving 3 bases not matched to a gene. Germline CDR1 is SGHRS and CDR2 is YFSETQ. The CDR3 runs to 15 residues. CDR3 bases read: TGCGCCAGCAGCTTCGAGCGGGGGGCCCAAGAGACC. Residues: CASSFERGAQET. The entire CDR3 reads CASSFERGAQETQYF.

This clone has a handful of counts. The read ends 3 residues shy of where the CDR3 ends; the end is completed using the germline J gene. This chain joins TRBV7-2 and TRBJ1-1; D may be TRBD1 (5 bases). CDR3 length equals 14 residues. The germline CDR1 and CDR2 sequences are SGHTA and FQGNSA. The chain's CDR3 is CASSLAGAGPVAFF. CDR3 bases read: TGTGCCAGCAGCTTAGCAGGTGCAGGGCCGGTA.

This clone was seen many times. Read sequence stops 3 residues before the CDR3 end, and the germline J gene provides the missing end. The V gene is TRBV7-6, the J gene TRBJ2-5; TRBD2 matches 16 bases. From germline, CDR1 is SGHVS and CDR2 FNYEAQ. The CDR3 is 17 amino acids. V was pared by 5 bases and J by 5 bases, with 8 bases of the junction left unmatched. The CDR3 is CASSQKGLAGGLETQYF. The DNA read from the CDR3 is TGTGCCAGCAGCCAAAAGGGACTAGCGGGGGGGCTGGAGACC.

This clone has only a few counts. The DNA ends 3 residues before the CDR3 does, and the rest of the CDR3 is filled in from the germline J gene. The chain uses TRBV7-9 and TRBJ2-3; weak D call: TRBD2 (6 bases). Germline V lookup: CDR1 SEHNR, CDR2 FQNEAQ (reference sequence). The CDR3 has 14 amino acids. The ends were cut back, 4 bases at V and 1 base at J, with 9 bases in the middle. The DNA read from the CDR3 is TGTGCCAGCAGCTCCAGCGGGCGCACAGATACG. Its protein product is CASSSSGRTDT. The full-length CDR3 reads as CASSSSGRTDTQYF.

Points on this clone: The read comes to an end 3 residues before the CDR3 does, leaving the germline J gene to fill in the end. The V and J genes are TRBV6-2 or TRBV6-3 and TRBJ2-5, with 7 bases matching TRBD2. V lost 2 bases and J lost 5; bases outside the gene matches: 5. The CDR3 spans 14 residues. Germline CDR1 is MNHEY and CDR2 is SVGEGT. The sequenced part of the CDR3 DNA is TGTGCCAGCAGTTACCATCGGGGGGAGGAGACC. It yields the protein CASSYHRGEET. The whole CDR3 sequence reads CASSYHRGEETQYF.

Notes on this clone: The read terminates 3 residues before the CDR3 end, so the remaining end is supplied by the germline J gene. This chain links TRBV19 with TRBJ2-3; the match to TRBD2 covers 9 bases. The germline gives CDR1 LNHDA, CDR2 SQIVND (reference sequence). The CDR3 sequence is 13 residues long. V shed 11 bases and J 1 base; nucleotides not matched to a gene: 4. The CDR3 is CAARLAGTDTQYF. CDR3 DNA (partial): TGTGCCGCCCGACTAGCGGGCACAGATACG.

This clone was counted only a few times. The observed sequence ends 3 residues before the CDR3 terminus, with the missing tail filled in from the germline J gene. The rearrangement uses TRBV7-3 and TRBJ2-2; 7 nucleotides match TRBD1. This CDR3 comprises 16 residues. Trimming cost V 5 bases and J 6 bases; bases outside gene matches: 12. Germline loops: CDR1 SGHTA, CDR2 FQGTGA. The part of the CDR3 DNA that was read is TGTGCCAGCAGCCCCCGCCGACAGGGATGGGCCGGGGAG. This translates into CASSPRRQGWAGE. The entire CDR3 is CASSPRRQGWAGELFF.

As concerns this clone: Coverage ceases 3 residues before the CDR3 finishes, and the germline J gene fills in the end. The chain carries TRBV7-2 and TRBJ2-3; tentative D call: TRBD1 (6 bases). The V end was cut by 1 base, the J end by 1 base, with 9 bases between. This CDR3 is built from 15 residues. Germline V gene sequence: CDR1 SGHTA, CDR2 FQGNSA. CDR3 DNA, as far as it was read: TGTGCCAGCAGCTTAGGGACAGTCGGCACAGATACG. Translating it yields CASSLGTVGTDT. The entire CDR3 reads CASSLGTVGTDTQYF.

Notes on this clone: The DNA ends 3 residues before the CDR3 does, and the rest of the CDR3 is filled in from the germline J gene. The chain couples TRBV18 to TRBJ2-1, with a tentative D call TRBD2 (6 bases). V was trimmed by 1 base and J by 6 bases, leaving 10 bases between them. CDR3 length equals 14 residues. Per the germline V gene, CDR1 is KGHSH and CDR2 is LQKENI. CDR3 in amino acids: CASSPLAGINEQFF. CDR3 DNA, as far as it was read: TGTGCCAGCTCACCACTTGCGGGGATCAATGAG.

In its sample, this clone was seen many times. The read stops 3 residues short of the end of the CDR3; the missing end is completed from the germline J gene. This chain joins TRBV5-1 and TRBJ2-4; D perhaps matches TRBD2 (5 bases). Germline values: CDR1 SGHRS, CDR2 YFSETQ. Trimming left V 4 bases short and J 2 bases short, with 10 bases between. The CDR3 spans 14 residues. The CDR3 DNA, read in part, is TGCGCCAGCAGCCCTTCGGGGACCAAAAACATT. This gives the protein CASSPSGTKNI. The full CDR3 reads CASSPSGTKNIQYF.

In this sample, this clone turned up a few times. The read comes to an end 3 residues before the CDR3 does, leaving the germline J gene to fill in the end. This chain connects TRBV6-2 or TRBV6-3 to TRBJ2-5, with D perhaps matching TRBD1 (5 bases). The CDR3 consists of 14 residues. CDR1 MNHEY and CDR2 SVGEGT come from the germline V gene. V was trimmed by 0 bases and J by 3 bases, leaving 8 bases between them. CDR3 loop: CASSYSIREETQYF. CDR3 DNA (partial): TGTGCCAGCAGTTACTCAATCAGGGAAGAGACC.

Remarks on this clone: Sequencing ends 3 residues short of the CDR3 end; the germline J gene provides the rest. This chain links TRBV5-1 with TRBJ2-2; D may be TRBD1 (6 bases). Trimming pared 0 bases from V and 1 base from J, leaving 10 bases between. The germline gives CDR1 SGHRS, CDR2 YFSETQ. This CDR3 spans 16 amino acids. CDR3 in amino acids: CASSLDPGVNTGELFF. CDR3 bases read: TGCGCCAGCAGCTTGGATCCAGGGGTGAACACCGGGGAG.

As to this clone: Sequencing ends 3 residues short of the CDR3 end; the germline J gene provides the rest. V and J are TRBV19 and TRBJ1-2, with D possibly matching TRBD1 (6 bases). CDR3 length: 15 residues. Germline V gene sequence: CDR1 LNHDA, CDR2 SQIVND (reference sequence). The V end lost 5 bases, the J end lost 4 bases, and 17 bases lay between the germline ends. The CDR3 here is CASSSSDTGSYGYTF. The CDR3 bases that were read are TGTGCCAGTAGTTCCTCGGACACAGGGAGCTATGGC.

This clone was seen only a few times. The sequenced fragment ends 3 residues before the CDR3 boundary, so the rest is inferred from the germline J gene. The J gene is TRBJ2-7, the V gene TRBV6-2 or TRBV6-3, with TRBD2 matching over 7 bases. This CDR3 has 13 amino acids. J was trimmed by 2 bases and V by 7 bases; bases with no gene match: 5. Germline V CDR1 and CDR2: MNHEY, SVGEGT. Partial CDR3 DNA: TGTGCCAGCATTGCTAGCGGTACCTACGAG. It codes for CASIASGTYE. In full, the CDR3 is CASIASGTYEQYF.

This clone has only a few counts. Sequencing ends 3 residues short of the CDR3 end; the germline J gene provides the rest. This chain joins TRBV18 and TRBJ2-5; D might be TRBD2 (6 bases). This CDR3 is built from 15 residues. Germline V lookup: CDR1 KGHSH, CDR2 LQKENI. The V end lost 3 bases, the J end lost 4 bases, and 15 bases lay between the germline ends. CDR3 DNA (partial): TGTGCCAGCTCACCGGAGGGCTTTATGGGAGAGACC. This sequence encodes CASSPEGFMGET. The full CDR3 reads CASSPEGFMGETQYF.

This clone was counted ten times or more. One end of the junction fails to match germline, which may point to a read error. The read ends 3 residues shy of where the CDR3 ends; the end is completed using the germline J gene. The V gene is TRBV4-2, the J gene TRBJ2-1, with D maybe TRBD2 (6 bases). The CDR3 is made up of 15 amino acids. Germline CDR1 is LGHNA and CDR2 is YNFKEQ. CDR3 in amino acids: CASSQDDGGYNEQFF. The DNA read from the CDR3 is TGCGCCAGCAGCCAAGACGATGGAGGGTACAATGAG.

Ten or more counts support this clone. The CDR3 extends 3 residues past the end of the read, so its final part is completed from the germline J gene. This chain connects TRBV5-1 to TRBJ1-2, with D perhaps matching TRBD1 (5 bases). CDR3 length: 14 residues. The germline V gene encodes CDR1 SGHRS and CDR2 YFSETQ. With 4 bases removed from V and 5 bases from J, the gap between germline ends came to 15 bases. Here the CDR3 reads CASSPQGVGYGYTF. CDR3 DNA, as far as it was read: TGCGCCAGCAGCCCCCAGGGAGTCGGATATGGC. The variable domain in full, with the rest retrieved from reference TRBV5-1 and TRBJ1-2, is KAGVTQTPRYLIKTRGQQVTLSCSPISGHRSVSWYQQTPGQGLQFLFEYFSETQRNKGNFPGRFSGRQFSNSRSEMNVSTLELGDSALYLCASSPQGVGYGYTFGSGTRLTVV.

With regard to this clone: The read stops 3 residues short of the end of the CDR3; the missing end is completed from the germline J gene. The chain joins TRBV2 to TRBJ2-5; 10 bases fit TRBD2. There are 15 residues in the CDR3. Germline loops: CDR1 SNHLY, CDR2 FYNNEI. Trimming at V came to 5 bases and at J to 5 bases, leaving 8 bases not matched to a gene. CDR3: CASSPTSGRRETQYF. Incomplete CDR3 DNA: TGTGCCAGCAGTCCGACTAGCGGGCGCCGGGAGACC.

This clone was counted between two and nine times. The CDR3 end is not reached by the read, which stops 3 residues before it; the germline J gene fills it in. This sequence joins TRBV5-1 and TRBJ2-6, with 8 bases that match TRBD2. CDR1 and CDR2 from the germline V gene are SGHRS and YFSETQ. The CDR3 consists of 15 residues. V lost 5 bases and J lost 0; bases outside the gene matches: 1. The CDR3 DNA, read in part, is TGCGCCAGCAGTAGCGGGGACTCTGGGGCCAACGTC. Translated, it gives CASSSGDSGANV. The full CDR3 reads CASSSGDSGANVLTF.

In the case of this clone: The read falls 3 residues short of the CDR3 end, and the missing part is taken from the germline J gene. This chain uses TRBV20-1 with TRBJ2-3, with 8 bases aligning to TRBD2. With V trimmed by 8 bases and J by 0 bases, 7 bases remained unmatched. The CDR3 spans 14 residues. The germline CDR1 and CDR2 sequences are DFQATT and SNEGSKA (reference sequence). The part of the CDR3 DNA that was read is TGCAGTAAAAGCGGGGGCCTAAGCACAGATACG. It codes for CSKSGGLSTDT. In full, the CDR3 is CSKSGGLSTDTQYF.

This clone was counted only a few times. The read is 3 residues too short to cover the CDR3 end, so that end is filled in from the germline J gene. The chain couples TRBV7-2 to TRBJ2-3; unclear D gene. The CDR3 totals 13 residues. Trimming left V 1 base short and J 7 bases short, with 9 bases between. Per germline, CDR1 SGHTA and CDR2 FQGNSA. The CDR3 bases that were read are TGTGCCAGCAGCTTAGAGGTTACGAATACG. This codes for CASSLEVTNT. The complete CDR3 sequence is CASSLEVTNTQYF. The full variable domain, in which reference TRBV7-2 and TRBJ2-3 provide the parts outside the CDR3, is GAGVSQSPSNKVTEKGKDVELRCDPISGHTALYWYRQSLGQGLEFLIYFQGNSAPDKSGLPSDRFSAERTGGSVSTLTIQRTQQEDSAVYLCASSLEVTNTQYFGPGTRLTVL.